This T cell receptor beta chain was retrieved from a study of T cell repertoires in cytomegalovirus infection. About the study: Alongside well-studied HLA-B-restricted CMV epitopes, recently identified HLA-C-restricted CMV epitopes were also used. Overall study results and limits: People with CMV and the relevant HLA were identified by cumulative public TCR beta family frequency. Across the ex vivo response, the dominant clonotypes were HLA-C-restricted CMV-specific TCR beta clonotypes.

TCRdb analysed the reads with MiXCR anew, one entry per CDR3 protein. Of some 480,000 distinct CDR3 sequences listed, roughly a third are singletons. The CDR3 contains 16 residues. The germline V gene has CDR1 SGHAT and CDR2 FQDESV (reference sequence). V was cut by 5 bases and J by 2 bases, with 18 bases left in between. Of note for this clonotype: Its antigen is unidentified. A single base separates this from a much larger clone, so it may be a read error.

The sequence was obtained from a human donor in good health (CMV status not recorded). Some clones in this sample may be carry-over from other donors' samples. The chain recombines TRBV11-1 with TRBJ1-2; D remains unclear. The source was cultured PBMCs, collected from culture after CMV antigen stimulation. CDR3: CASSPPVAVINYGYTF. CDR3 DNA sequence: TGTGCCAGCAGCCCGCCGGTAGCAGTCATCAACTATGGCTACACCTTC. Drawing the rest from reference TRBV11-1 and TRBJ1-2, the complete variable domain is EAEVAQSPRYKITEKSQAVAFWCDPISGHATLYWYRQILGQGPELLVQFQDESVVDDSQLPKDRFSAERLKGVDSTLKIQPAELGDSAMYLCASSPPVAVINYGYTFGSGTRLTVV.